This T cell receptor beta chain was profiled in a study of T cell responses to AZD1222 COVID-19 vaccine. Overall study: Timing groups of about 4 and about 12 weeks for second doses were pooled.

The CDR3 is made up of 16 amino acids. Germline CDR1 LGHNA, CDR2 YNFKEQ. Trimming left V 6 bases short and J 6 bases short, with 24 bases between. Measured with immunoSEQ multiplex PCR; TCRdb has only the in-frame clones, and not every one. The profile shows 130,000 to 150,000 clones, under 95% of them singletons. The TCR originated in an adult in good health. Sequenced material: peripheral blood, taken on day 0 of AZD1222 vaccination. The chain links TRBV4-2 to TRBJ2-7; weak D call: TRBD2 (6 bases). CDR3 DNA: TGTGCCAGCAGTCAGCGCGGGGATAAGAGATCGCGCGAGCAGTACTTC. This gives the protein CASSQRGDKRSREQYF.